A selection of T cell receptor beta chains follows, all from one sample in a study of low-dose radiotherapy and immunotherapy resistance in tumors. TCRdb itself ran the reads through MiXCR, one entry per CDR3 protein. The repertoire holds roughly 90,000 distinct CDR3 sequences, with approximately 22% as singletons. Sequenced material: PBMCs, taken after low-dose radiotherapy plus immunotherapy. The source of these receptors is a female donor with ovarian cancer. Each CDR3 is given with its conserved first and last residue. Each record gives: CDR3 protein, CDR3 DNA, clone size, V gene, J gene, D gene. D genes are given only for firm matches. Some rows have no size entry. The others give once, few or many, or a class for an expanded clone.

CDR3aa: CASSLIGTSGTGANVLTF
CDR3nt: TGTGCCAGCAGTTTAATAGGGACTAGCGGGACTGGGGCCAACGTCCTGACTTTC
abundance: many
v_gene: TRBV28
j_gene: TRBJ2-6
d_gene: TRBD2

CDR3aa: CASSPAHYEQYF
CDR3nt: TGTGCCAGCTCACCTGCTCACTACGAGCAGTACTTC
abundance: many
v_gene: TRBV18
j_gene: TRBJ2-7
d_gene: .

CDR3aa: CASKQGVDQPQHF
CDR3nt: TGCGCCAGCAAACAGGGGGTTGATCAGCCCCAGCATTTT
abundance: many
v_gene: TRBV5-1
j_gene: TRBJ1-5
d_gene: TRBD1

CDR3aa: CAWGRRGNEQFF
CDR3nt: TGTGCCTGGGGGCGGAGGGGCAATGAGCAGTTCTTC
abundance: many
v_gene: TRBV30
j_gene: TRBJ2-1
d_gene: .

CDR3aa: CASRQDSPYYEQYF
CDR3nt: TGTGCCAGCAGGCAGGACAGCCCCTACTACGAGCAGTACTTC
abundance: many
v_gene: TRBV6-2/TRBV6-3
j_gene: TRBJ2-7
d_gene: .

CDR3aa: CASSKLGGRGNTEAFF
CDR3nt: TGTGCCAGCAGTAAACTTGGGGGGAGGGGGAACACTGAAGCTTTCTTT
abundance: many
v_gene: TRBV28
j_gene: TRBJ1-1
d_gene: .

CDR3aa: CASSVGQSYEQYF
CDR3nt: TGCGCCAGCAGCGTCGGACAGTCCTACGAGCAGTACTTC
abundance: .
v_gene: TRBV5-1
j_gene: TRBJ2-7
d_gene: .

CDR3aa: CASSSGTGGSTDTQYF
CDR3nt: TGTGCCAGCAGCAGCGGGACAGGGGGGAGCACAGATACGCAGTATTTT
abundance: many
v_gene: TRBV7-3
j_gene: TRBJ2-3
d_gene: TRBD1

CDR3aa: CASSRFARASGGALSTDTQYF
CDR3nt: TGTGCCAGCAGTCGCTTTGCCCGGGCTAGCGGGGGGGCATTGAGCACAGATACGCAGTATTTT
abundance: many
v_gene: TRBV28
j_gene: TRBJ2-3
d_gene: TRBD2

CDR3aa: CASSFSGDTQYF
CDR3nt: TGTGCCAGCAGTTTTTCTGGAGATACGCAGTATTTT
abundance: .
v_gene: TRBV12-3/TRBV12-4
j_gene: TRBJ2-3
d_gene: .

CDR3aa: CASSNSGRVYNEQFF
CDR3nt: TGTGCCAGCAGTAATAGCGGGAGGGTCTACAATGAGCAGTTCTTC
abundance: many
v_gene: TRBV27
j_gene: TRBJ2-1
d_gene: TRBD2

CDR3aa: CSARDVDSQETQYF
CDR3nt: TGCAGTGCTAGAGATGTGGACAGCCAAGAGACCCAGTACTTC
abundance: many
v_gene: TRBV20-1
j_gene: TRBJ2-5
d_gene: .

CDR3aa: CASSIDRYLATADQFF
CDR3nt: TGTGCCAGTAGTATAGATAGGTACCTGGCCACCGCGGATCAGTTCTTC
abundance: many
v_gene: TRBV19
j_gene: TRBJ2-1
d_gene: .

CDR3aa: CASSDPSQRGTGELFF
CDR3nt: TGCGCCAGCAGTGACCCCAGTCAGAGAGGGACCGGGGAGCTGTTTTTT
abundance: .
v_gene: TRBV10-2
j_gene: TRBJ2-2
d_gene: .

CDR3aa: CASSISGGRVLEYEQYF
CDR3nt: TGTGCCAGCAGCATTAGTGGAGGGCGAGTTCTCGAGTACGAGCAGTACTTC
abundance: many
v_gene: TRBV7-9
j_gene: TRBJ2-7
d_gene: .

CDR3aa: CASSSGGGPYNEQFF
CDR3nt: TGTGCCAGCAGTTCCGGAGGGGGGCCCTACAATGAGCAGTTCTTC
abundance: .
v_gene: TRBV28
j_gene: TRBJ2-1
d_gene: .

CDR3aa: CSVLSGRAVDEQFF
CDR3nt: TGCAGCGTCCTTAGCGGGAGAGCCGTCGATGAGCAGTTCTTC
abundance: .
v_gene: TRBV29-1
j_gene: TRBJ2-1
d_gene: TRBD2

CDR3aa: CASSQVDIFSYNEQFF
CDR3nt: TGCGCCAGCAGCCAAGTCGACATTTTCTCCTACAATGAGCAGTTCTTC
abundance: many
v_gene: TRBV4-1
j_gene: TRBJ2-1
d_gene: .

CDR3aa: CASSPRDSWETQYF
CDR3nt: TGTGCCAGCAGCCCACGGGACTCTTGGGAGACCCAGTACTTC
abundance: many
v_gene: TRBV7-9
j_gene: TRBJ2-5
d_gene: .

CDR3aa: CASSSWDSQQYNEQFF
CDR3nt: TGTGCCAGCAGCTCGTGGGACAGCCAACAATACAATGAGCAGTTCTTC
abundance: .
v_gene: TRBV5-4
j_gene: TRBJ2-1
d_gene: TRBD1

CDR3aa: CASSTNPDPTGLGEQFF
CDR3nt: TGTGCCAGCAGCACCAACCCCGATCCCACCGGATTAGGTGAGCAGTTCTTC
abundance: many
v_gene: TRBV2
j_gene: TRBJ2-1
d_gene: .

CDR3aa: CASSPASGGGSNQPQHF
CDR3nt: TGTGCCAGCAGTCCTGCCTCAGGGGGAGGTAGCAATCAGCCCCAGCATTTT
abundance: many
v_gene: TRBV2
j_gene: TRBJ1-5
d_gene: TRBD1

CDR3aa: CASSPRDGNTEAFF
CDR3nt: TGTGCCAGCTCACCACGGGACGGAAACACTGAAGCTTTCTTT
abundance: many
v_gene: TRBV18
j_gene: TRBJ1-1
d_gene: .

CDR3aa: CASSFTGPGTGGGSNQPQHF
CDR3nt: TGTGCCAGCAGTTTCACCGGTCCCGGGACAGGGGGCGGTAGCAATCAGCCCCAGCATTTT
abundance: many
v_gene: TRBV28
j_gene: TRBJ1-5
d_gene: TRBD1

CDR3aa: CAWSAREGFEQFF
CDR3nt: TGTGCCTGGAGTGCGCGGGAGGGGTTTGAGCAGTTCTTC
abundance: .
v_gene: TRBV30
j_gene: TRBJ2-1
d_gene: TRBD2

CDR3aa: CASSGNPMTSYETQYF
CDR3nt: TGTGCCAGCAGCGGTAACCCCATGACTAGTTACGAGACCCAGTACTTC
abundance: many
v_gene: TRBV7-2
j_gene: TRBJ2-5
d_gene: .

CDR3aa: CATSRDITSGGLDTQYF
CDR3nt: TGTGCCACCAGCAGAGATATTACTAGCGGGGGGCTTGATACGCAGTATTTT
abundance: many
v_gene: TRBV15
j_gene: TRBJ2-3
d_gene: TRBD2

CDR3aa: CASSSVETQYF
CDR3nt: TGTGCCAGCAGCTCCGTGGAGACCCAGTACTTC
abundance: many
v_gene: TRBV7-2
j_gene: TRBJ2-5
d_gene: .

CDR3aa: CASSASVDYGYTF
CDR3nt: TGTGCCAGCAGCGCGTCCGTCGACTATGGCTACACCTTC
abundance: many
v_gene: TRBV28
j_gene: TRBJ1-2
d_gene: .

CDR3aa: CSAIKGQGAVSGGAANEQFF
CDR3nt: TGCAGTGCGATAAAGGGACAGGGGGCGGTTAGCGGGGGGGCCGCGAATGAGCAGTTCTTC
abundance: few
v_gene: TRBV20-1
j_gene: TRBJ2-1
d_gene: .

CDR3aa: CASSRVSNQPQHF
CDR3nt: TGTGCCAGTAGCCGGGTGAGCAATCAGCCCCAGCATTTT
abundance: many
v_gene: TRBV19
j_gene: TRBJ1-5
d_gene: .

CDR3aa: CASSQALWREQFF
CDR3nt: TGTGCCAGCAGCCAAGCGTTGTGGCGTGAGCAGTTCTTC
abundance: many
v_gene: TRBV14
j_gene: TRBJ2-1
d_gene: .

CDR3aa: CASSTRQGADYEQYF
CDR3nt: TGTGCCAGCAGCACCAGACAGGGGGCGGACTACGAGCAGTACTTC
abundance: many
v_gene: TRBV7-6
j_gene: TRBJ2-7
d_gene: TRBD1

CDR3aa: CASSRGTAGETQYF
CDR3nt: TGTGCCAGCAGCCGAGGGACAGCGGGAGAGACCCAGTACTTC
abundance: .
v_gene: TRBV28
j_gene: TRBJ2-5
d_gene: .

CDR3aa: CASSLRGSGELFF
CDR3nt: TGTGCCAGCAGTTTAAGGGGATCCGGGGAGCTGTTTTTT
abundance: many
v_gene: TRBV28
j_gene: TRBJ2-2
d_gene: .

CDR3aa: CASSYGPYGYTF
CDR3nt: TGTGCCAGCAGTTATGGACCCTATGGCTACACCTTC
abundance: few
v_gene: TRBV28
j_gene: TRBJ1-2
d_gene: .

CDR3aa: CASSFMLAALWGQFF
CDR3nt: TGTGCCAGCAGCTTCATGCTAGCGGCCCTTTGGGGGCAGTTCTTC
abundance: many
v_gene: TRBV13
j_gene: TRBJ2-1
d_gene: TRBD2

CDR3aa: CATSRGRGGGRDGYTF
CDR3nt: TGTGCCACCAGCAGAGGTCGAGGCGGAGGACGGGATGGCTACACCTTC
abundance: .
v_gene: TRBV15
j_gene: TRBJ1-2
d_gene: .

CDR3aa: CATSRDGGTGPYEQYF
CDR3nt: TGTGCCACCAGCAGAGACGGCGGGACAGGGCCGTACGAGCAGTACTTC
abundance: .
v_gene: TRBV15
j_gene: TRBJ2-7
d_gene: TRBD1

CDR3aa: CATSSSAGPAGELFF
CDR3nt: TGTGCCACCAGCTCCTCGGCAGGGCCGGCCGGGGAGCTGTTTTTT
abundance: many
v_gene: TRBV27
j_gene: TRBJ2-2
d_gene: .

CDR3aa: CASSYLRTAPRYF
CDR3nt: TGTGCCAGCAGTTACCTTAGGACAGCCCCCCGGTACTTC
abundance: many
v_gene: TRBV6-2/TRBV6-3
j_gene: TRBJ2-5
d_gene: .

CDR3aa: CSALRTKDPQYF
CDR3nt: TGCAGTGCTCTCCGGACAAAGGACCCGCAGTATTTT
abundance: many
v_gene: TRBV20-1
j_gene: TRBJ2-3
d_gene: .

CDR3aa: CASSPQVGRDEQYF
CDR3nt: TGTGCCAGCAGCCCGCAAGTAGGGCGCGACGAGCAGTACTTC
abundance: .
v_gene: TRBV27
j_gene: TRBJ2-7
d_gene: .

CDR3aa: CATSYGTEAFF
CDR3nt: TGTGCCACCAGTTATGGGACTGAAGCTTTCTTT
abundance: .
v_gene: TRBV28
j_gene: TRBJ1-1
d_gene: .

CDR3aa: CAWSLLANTDTQYF
CDR3nt: TGTGCCTGGAGTTTGCTAGCGAACACAGATACGCAGTATTTT
abundance: many
v_gene: TRBV30
j_gene: TRBJ2-3
d_gene: .

CDR3aa: CASSVDGTGVPYEQYF
CDR3nt: TGCGCCAGCAGCGTGGACGGGACAGGGGTCCCCTACGAGCAGTACTTC
abundance: .
v_gene: TRBV5-1
j_gene: TRBJ2-7
d_gene: TRBD1

CDR3aa: CASSQGGVADTQYF
CDR3nt: TGTGCCAGCAGCCAGGGGGGAGTAGCAGATACGCAGTATTTT
abundance: many
v_gene: TRBV3-1
j_gene: TRBJ2-3
d_gene: .

CDR3aa: CASSLLYSLNTIYF
CDR3nt: TGTGCCAGCAGCTTATTGTACAGTCTGAACACCATATATTTT
abundance: many
v_gene: TRBV7-9
j_gene: TRBJ1-3
d_gene: .

CDR3aa: CASSLVTDNTIYF
CDR3nt: TGCGCCAGCAGCTTGGTGACTGACAACACCATATATTTT
abundance: many
v_gene: TRBV5-1
j_gene: TRBJ1-3
d_gene: .

CDR3aa: CASSMAGELFF
CDR3nt: TGTGCCAGTAGTATGGCCGGGGAGCTGTTTTTT
abundance: many
v_gene: TRBV19
j_gene: TRBJ2-2
d_gene: .

CDR3aa: CSARGRVEQYF
CDR3nt: TGCAGTGCTAGAGGTCGGGTCGAGCAGTACTTC
abundance: many
v_gene: TRBV20-1
j_gene: TRBJ2-7
d_gene: .